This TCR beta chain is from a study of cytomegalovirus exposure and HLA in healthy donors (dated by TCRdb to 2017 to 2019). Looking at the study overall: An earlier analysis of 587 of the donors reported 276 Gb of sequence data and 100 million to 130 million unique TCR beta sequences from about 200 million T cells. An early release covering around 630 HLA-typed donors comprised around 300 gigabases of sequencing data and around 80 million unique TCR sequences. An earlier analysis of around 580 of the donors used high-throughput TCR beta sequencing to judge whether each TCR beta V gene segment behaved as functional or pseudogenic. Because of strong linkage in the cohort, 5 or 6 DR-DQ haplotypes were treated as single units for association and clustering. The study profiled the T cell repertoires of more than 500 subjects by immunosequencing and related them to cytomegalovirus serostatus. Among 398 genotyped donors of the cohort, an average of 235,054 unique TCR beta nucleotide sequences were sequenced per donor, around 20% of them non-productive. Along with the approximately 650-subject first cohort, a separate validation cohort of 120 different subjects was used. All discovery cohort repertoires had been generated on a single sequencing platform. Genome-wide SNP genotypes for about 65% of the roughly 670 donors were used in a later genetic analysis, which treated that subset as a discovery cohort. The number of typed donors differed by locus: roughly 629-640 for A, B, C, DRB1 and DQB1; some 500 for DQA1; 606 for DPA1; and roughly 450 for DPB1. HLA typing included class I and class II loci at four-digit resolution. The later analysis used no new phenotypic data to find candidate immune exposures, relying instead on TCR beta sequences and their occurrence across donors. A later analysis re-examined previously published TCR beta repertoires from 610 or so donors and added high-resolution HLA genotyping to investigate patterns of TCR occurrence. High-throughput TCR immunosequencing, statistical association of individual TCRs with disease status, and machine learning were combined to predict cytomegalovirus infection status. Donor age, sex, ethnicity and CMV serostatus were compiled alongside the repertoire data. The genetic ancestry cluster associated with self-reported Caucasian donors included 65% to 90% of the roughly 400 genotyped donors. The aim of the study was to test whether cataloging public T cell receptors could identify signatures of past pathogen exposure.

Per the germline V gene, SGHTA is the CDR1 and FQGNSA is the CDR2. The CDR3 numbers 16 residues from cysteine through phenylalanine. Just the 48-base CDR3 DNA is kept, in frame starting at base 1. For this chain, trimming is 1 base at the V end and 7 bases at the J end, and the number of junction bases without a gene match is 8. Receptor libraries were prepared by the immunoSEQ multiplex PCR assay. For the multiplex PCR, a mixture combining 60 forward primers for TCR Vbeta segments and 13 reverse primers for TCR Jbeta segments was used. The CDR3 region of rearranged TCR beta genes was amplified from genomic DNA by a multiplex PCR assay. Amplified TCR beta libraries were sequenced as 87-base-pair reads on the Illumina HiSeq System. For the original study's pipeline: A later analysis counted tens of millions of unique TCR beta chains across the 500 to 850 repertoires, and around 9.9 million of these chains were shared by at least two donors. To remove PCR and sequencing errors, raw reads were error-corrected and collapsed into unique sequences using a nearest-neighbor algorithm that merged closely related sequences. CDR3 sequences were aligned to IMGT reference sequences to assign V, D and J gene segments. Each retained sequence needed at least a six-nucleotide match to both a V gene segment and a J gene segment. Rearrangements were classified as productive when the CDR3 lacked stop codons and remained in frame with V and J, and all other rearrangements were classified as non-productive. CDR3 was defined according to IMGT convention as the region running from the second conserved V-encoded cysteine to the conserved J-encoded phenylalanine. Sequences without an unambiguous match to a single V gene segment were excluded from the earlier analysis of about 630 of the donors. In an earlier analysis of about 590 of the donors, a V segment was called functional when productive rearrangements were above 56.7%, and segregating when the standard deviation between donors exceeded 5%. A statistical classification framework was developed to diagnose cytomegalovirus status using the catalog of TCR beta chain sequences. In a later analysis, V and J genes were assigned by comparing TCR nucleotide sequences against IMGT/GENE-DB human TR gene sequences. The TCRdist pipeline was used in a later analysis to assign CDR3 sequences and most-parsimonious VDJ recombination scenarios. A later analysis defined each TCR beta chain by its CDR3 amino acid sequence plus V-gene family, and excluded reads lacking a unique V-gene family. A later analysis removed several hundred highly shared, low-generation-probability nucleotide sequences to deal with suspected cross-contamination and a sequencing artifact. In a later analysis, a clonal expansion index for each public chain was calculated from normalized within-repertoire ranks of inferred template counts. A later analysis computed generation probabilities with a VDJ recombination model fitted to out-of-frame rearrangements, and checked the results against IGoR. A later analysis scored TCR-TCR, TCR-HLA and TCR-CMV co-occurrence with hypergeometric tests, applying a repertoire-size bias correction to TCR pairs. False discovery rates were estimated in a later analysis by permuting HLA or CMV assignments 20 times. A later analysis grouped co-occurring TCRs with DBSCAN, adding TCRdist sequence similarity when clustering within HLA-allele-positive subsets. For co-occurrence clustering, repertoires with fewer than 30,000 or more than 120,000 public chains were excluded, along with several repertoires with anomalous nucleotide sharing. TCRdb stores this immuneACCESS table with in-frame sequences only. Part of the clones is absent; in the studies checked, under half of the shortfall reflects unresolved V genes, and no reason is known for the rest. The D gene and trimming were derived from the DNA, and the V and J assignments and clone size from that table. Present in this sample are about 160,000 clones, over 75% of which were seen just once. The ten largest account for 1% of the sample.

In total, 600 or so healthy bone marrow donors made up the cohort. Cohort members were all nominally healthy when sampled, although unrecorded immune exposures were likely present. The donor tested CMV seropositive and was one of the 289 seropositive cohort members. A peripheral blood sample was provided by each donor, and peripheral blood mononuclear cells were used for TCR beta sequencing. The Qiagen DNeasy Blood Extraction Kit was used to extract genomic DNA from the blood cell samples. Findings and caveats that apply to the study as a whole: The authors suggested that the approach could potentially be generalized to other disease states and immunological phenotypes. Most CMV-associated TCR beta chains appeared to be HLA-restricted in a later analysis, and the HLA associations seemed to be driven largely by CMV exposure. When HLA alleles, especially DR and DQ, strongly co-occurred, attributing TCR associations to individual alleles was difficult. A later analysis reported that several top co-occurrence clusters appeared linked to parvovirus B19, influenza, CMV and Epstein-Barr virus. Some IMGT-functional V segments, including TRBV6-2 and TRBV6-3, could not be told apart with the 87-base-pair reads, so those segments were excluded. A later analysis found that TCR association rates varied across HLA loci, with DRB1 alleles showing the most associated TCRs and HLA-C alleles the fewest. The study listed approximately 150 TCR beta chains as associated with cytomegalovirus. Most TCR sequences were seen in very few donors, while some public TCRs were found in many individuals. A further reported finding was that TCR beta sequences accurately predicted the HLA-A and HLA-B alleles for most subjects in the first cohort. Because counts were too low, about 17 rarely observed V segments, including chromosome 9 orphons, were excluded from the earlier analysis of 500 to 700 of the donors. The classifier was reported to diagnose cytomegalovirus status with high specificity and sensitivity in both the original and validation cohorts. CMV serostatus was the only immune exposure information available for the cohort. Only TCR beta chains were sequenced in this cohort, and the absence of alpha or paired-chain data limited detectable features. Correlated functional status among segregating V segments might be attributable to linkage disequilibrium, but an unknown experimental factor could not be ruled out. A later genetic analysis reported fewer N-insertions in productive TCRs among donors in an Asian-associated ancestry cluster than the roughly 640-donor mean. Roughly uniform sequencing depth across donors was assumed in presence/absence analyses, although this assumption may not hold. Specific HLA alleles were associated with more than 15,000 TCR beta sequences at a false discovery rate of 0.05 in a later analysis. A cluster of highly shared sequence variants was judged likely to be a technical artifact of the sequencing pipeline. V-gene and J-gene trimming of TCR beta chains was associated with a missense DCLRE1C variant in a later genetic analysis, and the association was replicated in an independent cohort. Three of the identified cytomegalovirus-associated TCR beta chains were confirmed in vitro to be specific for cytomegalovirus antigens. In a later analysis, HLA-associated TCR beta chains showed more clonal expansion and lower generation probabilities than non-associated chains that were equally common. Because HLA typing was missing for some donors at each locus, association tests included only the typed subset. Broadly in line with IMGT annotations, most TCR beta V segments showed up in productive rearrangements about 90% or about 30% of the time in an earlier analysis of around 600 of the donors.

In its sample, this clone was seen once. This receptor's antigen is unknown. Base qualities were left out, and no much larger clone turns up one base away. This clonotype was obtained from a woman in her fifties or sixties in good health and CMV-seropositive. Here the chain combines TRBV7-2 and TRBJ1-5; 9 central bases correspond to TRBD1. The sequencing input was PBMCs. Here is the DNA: TGTGCCAGCAGCTTAGGGACAGGGGAGATGGGACAGCCCCAGCATTTT. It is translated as CASSLGTGEMGQPQHF.